This T cell receptor (beta chain) was retrieved from a study of T cells in Graves' hyperthyroidism and ophthalmopathy (dated by TCRdb to the late 2010s). A note on the overall study: Peripheral blood was collected at initial diagnosis, before any treatment. To identify distinguishing TCR V-J signatures, a discovery cohort of around 98 patients was used, comprising 43 with Graves' ophthalmopathy and under 60 with stable Graves' hyperthyroidism. Whether ophthalmopathy could be predicted prospectively was tested in an independent validation cohort made up of 18 to 20 hyperthyroidism patients plus 17 patients who later progressed to ophthalmopathy. For training and testing, the 80 to 100 patients in the discovery cohort were randomly divided in a 7:3 ratio. Thyroid tissue and blood T-cell repertoires from six or seven Graves' hyperthyroidism patients were also compared in the study. After blood sampling, hyperthyroidism patients were treated with methimazole at a starting dose of 30 mg daily, and ophthalmopathy patients were treated with high-dose intravenous methylprednisolone. According to the paper, TCR Vbeta CDR3 sequencing was carried out on around 140 peripheral blood samples, which came from 40 to 45 ophthalmopathy, 75 to 80 hyperthyroidism and some 17 progressor patients. Study-wide conclusions, independent of this receptor: Most expanded thyroid clonotypes (frequency above 0.001) were also found in blood, which suggests that blood repertoires may mirror thyroid immune responses. In validation, progression to ophthalmopathy was predicted by the model with approximately 67% sensitivity and 72.22% specificity, a median of approximately 6.5 months before onset. Sample size was not statistically predetermined, and investigators were not blinded to group allocation. A 13 V-J signature model separated ophthalmopathy from stable hyperthyroidism, with approximately 87% sensitivity and 81% to 82% specificity in cross-validation and 80%/75% in testing.

The TCR beta CDR3 regions were amplified from the RNA transcripts. A first-round RT-PCR of the TCR CDR3 used the HTBI primer set with the Qiagen OneStep RT-PCR kit. The libraries were constructed in a second round of multiplex PCR and then size-selected and purified. Libraries were sequenced paired-end with 100 bp reads on an Illumina HiSeq2000. The authors processed their data as follows. SOAPnuke was used to process the raw data, throwing out any read that contained adapters or uncalled bases, had a mean Phred below 15, or lacked an exact constant-primer or identifier match. COPE v1.2.5 was used to merge high-quality paired reads, and clonotypes were defined as unique nucleotide sequences. MiTCR v1.1 was used to align clonotypes to the IMGT TRBV, TRBD and TRBJ reference segments. The analysis was restricted to V-J combinations with a frequency above 0.0001, which together covered just over 99% of the repertoires. The TCS score was defined as F50 (clonal expansion) divided by E x V (chaos), with BLOSUM62-based TCRdist calculated between CDR3 peptides within each V-J. Welch's t-statistics and random forest reduced just over 500 V-J features to fewer than 15, which were used in a naive Bayes classifier (R e1071). TCRdb passed the public sequencing reads through fastp at Q25 and MiXCR, retaining productive beta sequences. For every CDR3 protein sequence, its rows merge into one entry that carries the most common genes and DNA. The V and J calls reflect TCRdb's pipeline rather than the authors' work. Counted in this sample were about 690,000 distinct CDR3 sequences; 15% to 20% of them appeared once. The top ten clonotypes cover 15% to 18% of the sample.

The germline V end is reduced by 4 bases and the J end by 7 bases; junction bases left unmatched: 13. From the germline V gene, CDR1 is SGHAT and CDR2 is FQNNGV. Including cysteine and phenylalanine, the CDR3 has 15 amino acids. Here the CDR3 DNA is all that survives: 45 bases in frame from base 1. This clonotype was seen at least ten times. Its cognate antigen has yet to be identified. One base away there is no much larger clone; base qualities are not given. Stable Graves' hyperthyroidism was defined as the absence of progression to ophthalmopathy over 18 months of follow-up. The hyperthyroidism patients were between 18 and 65 years old and newly diagnosed, with a disease duration of less than 2 months. The study excluded patients with uncontrolled infections, other autoimmune diseases, pregnancy or lactation. Clinical symptoms, serum thyroxine and TRAb, thyroid ultrasound, and orbital computed tomography formed the basis for the diagnoses. PBMCs were isolated from around 10 ml of fresh peripheral blood by Ficoll-Paque density gradient centrifugation. Total RNA was extracted with Trizol reagent, and quality was checked on an Agilent 2100 Bioanalyzer.

This receptor was identified in a middle-aged man with Graves' hyperthyroidism. The sequencing input was blood. The sequence joins TRBV11-2 to TRBJ2-7, with 7 junctional bases fitting TRBD2. The nucleotide sequence reads TGTGCCAGCAGCTCCGCTAGCGGACGGGGTGGGGAGCAGTACTTC. Protein translation: CASSSASGRGGEQYF.